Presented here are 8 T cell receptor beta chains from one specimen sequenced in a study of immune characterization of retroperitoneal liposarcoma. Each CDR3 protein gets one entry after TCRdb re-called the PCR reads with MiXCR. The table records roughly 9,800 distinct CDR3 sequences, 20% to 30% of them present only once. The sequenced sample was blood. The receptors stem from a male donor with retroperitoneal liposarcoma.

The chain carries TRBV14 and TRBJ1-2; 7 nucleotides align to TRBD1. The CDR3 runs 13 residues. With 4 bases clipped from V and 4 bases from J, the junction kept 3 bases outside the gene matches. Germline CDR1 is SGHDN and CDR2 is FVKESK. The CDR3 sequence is CASSPGTAYGYTF. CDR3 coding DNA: TGTGCCAGCAGCCCCGGGACAGCCTATGGCTACACCTTC. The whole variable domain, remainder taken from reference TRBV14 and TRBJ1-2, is EAGVTQFPSHSVIEKGQTVTLRCDPISGHDNLYWYRRVMGKEIKFLLHFVKESKQDESGMPNNRFLAERTGGTYSTLKVQPAELEDSGVYFCASSPGTAYGYTFGSGTRLTVV.

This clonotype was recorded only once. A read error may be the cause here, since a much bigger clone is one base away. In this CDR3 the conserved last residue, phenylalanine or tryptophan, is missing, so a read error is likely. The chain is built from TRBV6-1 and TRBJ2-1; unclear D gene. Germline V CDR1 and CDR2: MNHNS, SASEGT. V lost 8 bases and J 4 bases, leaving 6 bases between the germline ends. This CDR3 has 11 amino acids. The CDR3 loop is CASLLYNEQFL. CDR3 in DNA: TGTGCCAGCCTACTATACAATGAGCAGTTCCTC.

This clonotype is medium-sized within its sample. CDR3 residues: CASSERGDRDEQFF. The CDR3 bases are TGTGCCAGCAGTGAACGGGGGGACAGGGATGAGCAGTTCTTC. This chain links TRBV6-1 with TRBJ2-1, with 9 bases matching TRBD1. CDR1 and CDR2 from the germline V gene are MNHNS and SASEGT. Trimming cost V 2 bases and J 8 bases; bases outside gene matches: 4. CDR3 length: 14 amino acids.

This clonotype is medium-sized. CDR3 sequence reads: CASSENGGGWLETQYF. The CDR3 DNA is TGTGCCAGCAGTGAGAATGGGGGGGGTTGGTTAGAGACCCAGTACTTC. The chain is built from TRBV6-1 and TRBJ2-1, with 7 bases aligning to TRBD2. The DNA end is more similar to TRBJ2-5, so the J call may be wrong. The CDR3 length is 16 residues. The germline gives CDR1 MNHNS, CDR2 SASEGT.

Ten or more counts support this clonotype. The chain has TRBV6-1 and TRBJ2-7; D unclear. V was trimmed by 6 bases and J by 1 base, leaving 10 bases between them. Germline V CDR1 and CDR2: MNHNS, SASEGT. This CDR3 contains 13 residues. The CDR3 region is CASRSHISYEQYF. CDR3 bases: TGTGCCAGCAGGTCACACATTTCCTACGAGCAGTACTTC.

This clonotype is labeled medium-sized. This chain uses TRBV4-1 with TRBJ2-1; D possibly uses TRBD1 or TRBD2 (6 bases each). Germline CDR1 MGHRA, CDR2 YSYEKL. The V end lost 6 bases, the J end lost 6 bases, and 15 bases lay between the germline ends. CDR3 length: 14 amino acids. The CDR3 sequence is CASRGRGRLNEQFF. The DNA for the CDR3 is TGCGCCAGCAGAGGCCGGGGGCGACTCAATGAGCAGTTCTTC.

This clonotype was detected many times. CDR3 nucleotides: TGTGCCAGCAGTTTTTTGGGGGGCACAGATACGCAGTATTTT. It yields the protein CASSFLGGTDTQYF. This rearrangement joins TRBV12-3 or TRBV12-4 to TRBJ2-3; either TRBD1 or TRBD2 may supply D (5 bases each). This CDR3 spans 14 amino acids. Trimming took off 3 bases at V and 1 base at J, with 8 bases between the two ends.

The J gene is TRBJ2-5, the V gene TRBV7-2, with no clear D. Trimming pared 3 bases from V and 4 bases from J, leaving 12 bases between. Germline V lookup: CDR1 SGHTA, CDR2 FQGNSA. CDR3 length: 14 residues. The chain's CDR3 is CASSFSMARETQYF. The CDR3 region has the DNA TGTGCCAGCAGCTTCTCCATGGCGAGAGAGACCCAGTACTTC.